A selection of T cell receptor beta chains follows, all from one sample in a study of cytomegalovirus exposure and HLA in healthy donors. Only in-frame clones appear in the TCRdb table, and some are missing; sequencing was by immunoSEQ multiplex PCR. This table holds 90,000 to 120,000 clones, under 80% found once. The sequencing input was PBMCs. These receptors all stem from a woman aged 50 to 60 in good health and CMV-seropositive. The CDR3 runs from the conserved cysteine through the conserved F or W. A D gene is named only where the DNA matches it firmly.

v_gene	d_gene	CDR3aa
TRBV11-2	-	CASSPWPDTQYF
TRBV29-1	TRBD1	CSVEWDSDQPQHF
TRBV19	-	CASSLELGEANYGYTF
TRBV19	-	CASSMVPSGGEAFF
TRBV30	-	CAWSVGMAGIPYEQYF
TRBV2	-	CASSELYYGYTF
TRBV14	-	CASSQEASPFYEQYF
TRBV4-2	TRBD1	CASSPYGTGPGNTIYF
TRBV7-9	-	CASSFVGPDTETDYGYTF
TRBV7-8	-	CASSFTGFMNTEAFF
TRBV5-6	TRBD2	CASSRGLAGDGNTGELFF
TRBV27	-	CASSLTGYNQLQHF
TRBV7-9	TRBD1	CASSLGDRGRADTQYF
TRBV6-5	TRBD1	CASSYSTGAGNTIYF
TRBV19	-	CASTGGQFGNTIYF
TRBV11-2	-	CASSLTGGPLHF
TRBV2	-	CASRTGTPNTEAFF
TRBV29-1	TRBD2	CSVELAGRVHEQFF
TRBV25-1	TRBD1	CASRLGTAEAFF
TRBV5-1	-	CASSSSSGTEAFF
TRBV27	TRBD1	CASSLGQSTKEQYF
TRBV9	TRBD1	CASSGDSYEQYF
TRBV7-8	TRBD1	CASSLALGQETYEQYF
TRBV2	TRBD1	CASSSVTGATEKLFF
TRBV5-4	TRBD2	CASSRPLAGGDGETQYF
TRBV14	TRBD1	CASSWEDRGTGNTIYF
TRBV11-2	-	CASSSKSGQLNTEAFF
TRBV10-2	TRBD1	CATGQGGTEAFF
TRBV11-1	TRBD2	CASSERASGRAGANVLTF
TRBV25-1	TRBD1	CASITGVISYEQYF
TRBV2	TRBD2	CASSELAGDTYEQYF
TRBV6-1	-	CASSRAREGRVGYTF
TRBV6-6	-	CASILGGQSNQPQHF
TRBV13	TRBD2	CASSLEAGGLYEQYF
TRBV6-1	-	CASITQGFRNGYTF
TRBV9	-	CASSPQGSSYEQYF
TRBV11-1	-	CASSFRQAVEQYF
TRBV2	-	CASRRSSSTDTQYF
TRBV9	TRBD1	CASSDPTGDPNRYTF
TRBV13	-	CASSRNRVANYGYTF
TRBV6-5	TRBD2	CASSLTRGGGPLEQYF
TRBV5-6	-	CASSALLAEQFF
TRBV10-3	-	CATAQVFYEQYF
TRBV14	-	CASSYTGAYEQYF
TRBV5-4	TRBD2	CASMEWGLANTDTQYF
TRBV30	TRBD2	CACLNLAGGRTGELFF
TRBV5-1	-	CASSLTGGPNEKLFF
TRBV13	TRBD2	CASRQELQREAYNEQFF
TRBV30	-	CAWSLPQGRPSGNTIYF
TRBV9	TRBD1	CASSVGTGPNEKLFF
TRBV19	-	CASSTRGNEQFF
TRBV15	-	CATSREGRAGGYTF
TRBV9	TRBD2	CASSARGSGSRSYNEQFF
TRBV6-8	TRBD1	CASSPDRGHQPQHF
TRBV7-3	TRBD1	CASSSGTGSGYTF
TRBV4-1	-	CASSHAIIQRIDTQYF
TRBV27	-	CASSPRSDTQYF
TRBV6-5	TRBD1	CASSYSGQSNQPQHF
TRBV12-5	-	CASGYGTFSQPQHF
TRBV5-4	TRBD2	CASSGGLAGRSEQFF